The 22 T cell receptor beta chains below come from one sample, sequenced in a study of STAT5B mutations in CD4+ large granular lymphocyte leukemia (dated by TCRdb to between 2021 and 2022). The method was the immunoSEQ multiplex PCR assay. Here the immuneACCESS table is served through TCRdb, limited to in-frame sequences with V and J called. Missing clones are a known gap in these copies; in checked studies unresolved V genes cover under half, and the rest lacks a known reason. Across this sample there are more than 30,000 clones, with approximately 91% seen only once. 0.41% of the sample belongs to the ten largest clones. The material sequenced was CD4+ T cells from blood buffy coats. These receptors were taken from a human donor in good health.

This rearrangement joins TRBV10-3 to TRBJ2-7; 9 bases map to TRBD1. This CDR3 is built from 16 residues. Germline CDR1 is ENHRY and CDR2 is SYGVKD. With 5 bases clipped from V and 6 bases from J, the junction kept 14 bases outside the gene matches. DNA for the CDR3: TGTGCCATCAGTTTCAAAGCGGGGACAGGGAATACCGAGCAGTACTTC. Translated, it gives CAISFKAGTGNTEQYF.

J is TRBJ2-5 and V is TRBV28; the D gene could be TRBD1 or TRBD2 (6 bases each). This CDR3 contains 15 residues. Per germline, CDR1 MDHEN and CDR2 SYDVKM. The V gene lost 7 bases and the J gene lost 5 bases, with 20 bases spanning the gap. CDR3 sequence: CASNPPGAPGETQYF. The CDR3 nucleotides are TGTGCCAGCAACCCCCCGGGGGCGCCGGGCGAGACCCAGTACTTC.

V is TRBV27 and J is TRBJ2-3; 11 bases are shared with TRBD2. Germline V gene lookup returns CDR1 MNHEY and CDR2 SMNVEV (reference sequence). There are 16 residues in the CDR3. The J segment lost 3 bases and the V segment lost 4 bases, leaving 6 bases of the junction unmatched. The CDR3 sequence is CASSSQTSGTTDTQYF. CDR3 sequence (DNA): TGTGCCAGCAGTTCTCAGACTAGCGGGACTACAGATACGCAGTATTTT.

V and J are TRBV6-6 and TRBJ1-3; D remains ambiguous. Germline V lookup: CDR1 MNHNY, CDR2 SVGAGI (reference sequence). The V end lost 2 bases, the J end lost 0 bases, and 11 bases lay between the germline ends. The CDR3 spans 16 residues. CDR3 region: CASSYGDPNSGNTIYF. The DNA for the CDR3 is TGTGCCAGCAGTTACGGCGATCCCAACTCTGGAAACACCATATATTTT.

The chain's CDR3 is CASSFTSGRATDTQYF. The CDR3 DNA reads TGTGCCAGCAGCTTTACTAGCGGGAGGGCCACAGATACGCAGTATTTT. The V gene is TRBV7-9, the J gene TRBJ2-3; 13 nucleotides line up with TRBD2. This CDR3 region has 16 residues. V lost 3 bases, J lost 2 bases, and 2 bases stayed unmatched. Per the germline V gene, CDR1 is SEHNR and CDR2 is FQNEAQ (reference sequence).

J is TRBJ2-1 and V is TRBV10-1, with 10 bases identical to TRBD2. The CDR3 runs to 18 residues. With 6 bases clipped from V and 2 bases from J, the junction kept 13 bases outside the gene matches. Germline V gene lookup returns CDR1 WNHNN and CDR2 SYGVQD (reference sequence). CDR3 amino acids: CASSSSGRSGRAYNEQFF. The CDR3 DNA reads as TGCGCCAGCAGCTCGTCCGGCCGGAGCGGGAGGGCCTACAATGAGCAGTTCTTC.

The V gene is TRBV10-2, the J gene TRBJ2-7; TRBD2 matches at 9 bases. The CDR3 is made up of 14 amino acids. Germline V gene lookup returns CDR1 WSHSY and CDR2 SAAADI. V trimming: 8 bases; J trimming: 2 bases; junction bases outside the gene matches: 7. DNA of the CDR3: TGCGCCAGCTTGAGCGGGAGGAATACCTACGAGCAGTACTTC. Its translation: CASLSGRNTYEQYF.

By proportion, this clone is medium-sized (0.01 to 0.1%). The CDR3, as DNA: TGTGCCAGTAGTATAGTAACCCGGAACACTGAAGCTTTCTTT. This translates into CASSIVTRNTEAFF. The chain combines TRBV19 with TRBJ1-1; D gene uncertain. The V and J ends lost 1 base and 1 base respectively, with 7 bases between them. Per the germline V gene, CDR1 is LNHDA and CDR2 is SQIVND (reference sequence). The CDR3 contains 14 residues.

The chain has TRBV28 and TRBJ2-7; 12 nucleotides line up with TRBD2. Germline CDR1 is MDHEN and CDR2 is SYDVKM. This CDR3 comprises 16 residues. Germline trimming cut 7 bases from V and 4 bases from J; bases unmatched to any gene: 11. The DNA for the CDR3 is TGTGCCAGCAAGGGTTACGGACTAGCGGGACTGTACGAGCAGTACTTC. Protein product: CASKGYGLAGLYEQYF.

The gene calls are TRBV11-2 and TRBJ1-2; TRBD1 might be the D (5 bases). Trimming pared 5 bases from V and 4 bases from J, leaving 17 bases between. The CDR3 covers 15 residues. Germline CDR1 SGHAT, CDR2 FQNNGV. The DNA for the CDR3 is TGTGCCAGCAGCACTAGTCCGGGGCAGCTCTATGGCTACACCTTC. Amino acids: CASSTSPGQLYGYTF.

The chain has TRBV27 and TRBJ2-1; 9 positions match TRBD2. In germline, CDR1 is MNHEY, CDR2 SMNVEV (reference sequence). Trimming removed 6 bases from V and 4 bases from J; junction bases left unmatched: 7. The CDR3 sequence is 15 residues long. The CDR3 reads CASSLLAGQYNEQFF. DNA for the CDR3: TGTGCCAGCAGCCTCCTAGCGGGACAATACAATGAGCAGTTCTTC.

This chain connects TRBV5-6 to TRBJ2-3; D remains unclear. The germline V gene has CDR1 SGHDT and CDR2 YYEEEE. The CDR3 is 14 amino acids. V shed 2 bases and J shed 6 bases, with 13 bases lying between them. The CDR3 spells CASSFFHRMDTQYF. DNA for the CDR3: TGTGCCAGCAGCTTTTTCCACCGAATGGATACGCAGTATTTT.

This clone was counted a single time. V usage is TRBV28 and J usage is TRBJ1-2, with 7 bases that match TRBD1. CDR1 and CDR2 from the germline V gene are MDHEN and SYDVKM. This CDR3 has 14 amino acids. V lost 8 bases to trimming and J lost 0 bases; unmatched junction nucleotides: 6. CDR3 DNA sequence: TGTGCCAGCGCCTCGGGACAGACTAACTATGGCTACACCTTC. This encodes CASASGQTNYGYTF.

The rearrangement uses TRBV15 and TRBJ2-7; TRBD2 matches 7 bases. The germline CDR1 and CDR2 sequences are LNHNV and YYDKDF (reference sequence). The trim removed 0 bases at V and 7 bases at J, leaving 3 bases unmatched. The CDR3 length is 13 residues. CDR3 in amino acids: CATSRDEAGEQYF. The CDR3 DNA reads TGTGCCACCAGCAGAGATGAAGCGGGGGAGCAGTACTTC.

This clone was counted only a few times. The rearrangement links TRBV5-1 to TRBJ2-3; TRBD2 aligns across 13 bases. Germline V gene sequence: CDR1 SGHRS, CDR2 YFSETQ. This CDR3 is 18 amino acids long. The V and J ends lost 2 bases and 0 bases, in that order; junction bases with no gene match: 6. The CDR3 loop is CASSFRLAGGGSTDTQYF. CDR3 nucleotides: TGCGCCAGCAGCTTCCGACTAGCGGGAGGTGGTAGCACAGATACGCAGTATTTT.

The count of this clone is one. The chain employs TRBV5-4 and TRBJ2-7; D may be TRBD2 (5 bases). The germline V gene encodes CDR1 SGHNT and CDR2 YYREEE (reference sequence). Deletions cut 2 bases from V and 0 bases from J, with 9 bases between. There are 14 residues in the CDR3. CDR3 in DNA: TGTGCCAGCAGCTTCATCGGGGACTCCTACGAGCAGTACTTC. As protein: CASSFIGDSYEQYF.

This clone showed up just once. This sequence joins TRBV5-1 and TRBJ2-5; possibly TRBD1 for D (5 bases). The CDR3 has 14 residues. Germline CDR1 reads SGHRS; CDR2 reads YFSETQ. V gave up 4 bases and J gave up 5 bases, with 15 bases separating them. In nucleotides, the CDR3 is TGCGCCAGCAGCGTGGGGCTCCACGGGGAGACCCAGTACTTC. Its protein is CASSVGLHGETQYF.

The V and J genes are TRBV7-2 and TRBJ2-5; D call uncertain. The V gene's germline CDR1 is SGHTA and CDR2 FQGNSA. CDR3 length: 11 residues. Trimming removed 10 bases at V and 7 bases at J, with 13 bases between. CDR3 amino acids: CATQNYGTQYF. The CDR3 region has the DNA TGTGCCACCCAGAATTATGGGACCCAGTACTTC.

The V call is TRBV5-1, the J call TRBJ2-1; 7 nucleotides align to TRBD2. The CDR3 runs 15 residues. After removal of 3 bases from V and 7 bases from J, the junction contained 10 bases not matched to a gene. The germline CDR1 and CDR2 sequences are SGHRS and YFSETQ. CDR3 amino acids: CASSSGGGLENEQFF. The CDR3 DNA follows: TGCGCCAGCAGCTCCGGGGGAGGGCTGGAGAATGAGCAGTTCTTC.

The chain recombines TRBV10-2 with TRBJ1-2; tentative D call: TRBD1 (5 bases). The CDR3 is 13 amino acids. Germline assignment: CDR1 WSHSY and CDR2 SAAADI. Between the trimmed V and J ends, which lost 3 bases and 5 bases, there was a span of 10 bases. The CDR3 loop reads CASSEWQGYGYTF. In nucleotides, the CDR3 is TGCGCCAGCAGTGAATGGCAGGGATATGGCTACACCTTC.

The chain carries TRBV28 and TRBJ2-7, with 7 nucleotides matching TRBD1. V shed 7 bases, J shed 7 bases, and the junction held 7 bases outside the gene matches. Germline CDR1 and CDR2: MDHEN and SYDVKM. The CDR3 consists of 12 residues. The CDR3 spells CASTVQGKEQYF. In nucleotides, the CDR3 is TGTGCCAGCACCGTACAGGGGAAGGAGCAGTACTTC.

The CDR3 protein is CASGIPGLGEQFF. The DNA for the CDR3 is TGTGCCAGCGGGATTCCAGGGCTCGGGGAGCAGTTCTTC. This chain connects TRBV11-2 to TRBJ2-1; perhaps TRBD1 as D (5 bases). The CDR3 sequence is 13 residues long. Trimming took 8 bases from V and 10 from J, leaving 18 bases between them. CDR1 SGHAT and CDR2 FQNNGV come from the germline V gene.